This is a list of T cell receptor beta chains from one sample in a study of T cells after yellow fever vaccination. Via MiXCR, TCRdb re-called the 5' RACE reads, giving one row per CDR3 protein. The table includes some 350,000 distinct CDR3 sequences, approximately 5.7% detected once. Source: PBMCs, taken 5 days after the yellow fever booster vaccination. All receptors come from a man between 25 and 39 years old who received the YFV17D yellow fever vaccine. CDR3s leave out the opening cysteine and the closing phenylalanine or tryptophan. A D gene is named only where the DNA matches it firmly.

11	TRBJ2-5	.	TRBV7-2	ASSLARQETQY
13	TRBJ2-1	.	TRBV5-1	ASSSGGGLVYEQF
15	TRBJ2-2	.	TRBV11-2	ASSTAGTLAATGELF
10	TRBJ1-2	.	TRBV20-1	SARDLVSGYT
13	TRBJ2-2	TRBD1	TRBV18	ASSLRDRNTGELF
11	TRBJ2-1	.	TRBV19	ASSTNRVGEQF
14	TRBJ2-3	TRBD2	TRBV9	ASSVVAGGNTDTQY
12	TRBJ2-1	.	TRBV20-1	SARSRVRGNEQF
14	TRBJ2-2	.	TRBV25-1	ASSELRAQNTGVLF
9	TRBJ2-5	.	TRBV10-3	AIRNQETQY
12	TRBJ2-1	.	TRBV7-2	ASSTGTAYNEQF
10	TRBJ2-7	.	TRBV29-1	SVRTDSYEQY
11	TRBJ2-7	.	TRBV5-1	ASSLSGEGGAY
14	TRBJ2-5	TRBD1	TRBV4-2	ASSQGTGRMRETQY
10	TRBJ1-2	.	TRBV20-1	SARDQGRGYT
11	TRBJ1-1	.	TRBV12-3/TRBV12-4	ASSNRELGAAF
12	TRBJ1-2	.	TRBV5-1	ASSVNPPVYGYT
11	TRBJ2-1	TRBD1	TRBV20-1	SAAQGVYNEQF
10	TRBJ2-1	.	TRBV7-6	ASSLATGEQF
17	TRBJ2-1	.	TRBV19	ASSPAGVGGLGSYNEQF
13	TRBJ2-3	TRBD1	TRBV23-1	ASSQSTGEADTQY
14	TRBJ2-7	TRBD2	TRBV7-2	ASSLWGTSGKGEQY
13	TRBJ2-7	TRBD2	TRBV5-1	ASSEFTSGRDEQY
12	TRBJ2-7	.	TRBV30	AWSVGSGPYEQY
15	TRBJ2-1	TRBD2	TRBV20-1	SASRRQWASGYNEQF
11	TRBJ2-7	TRBD1	TRBV7-2	ASSLQGAYEQY
14	TRBJ1-2	.	TRBV20-1	SARTGGRETNYGYT
11	TRBJ2-7	TRBD1	TRBV5-1	ASSMRQGYEQY
12	TRBJ2-5	.	TRBV27	ASSSRVYQETQY
12	TRBJ2-7	.	TRBV9	ASSGRDSVYEQY
16	TRBJ2-1	TRBD2	TRBV5-4	ASSLQGLAGESYNEQF
10	TRBJ2-2	.	TRBV12-5	ASGKGSGELF
12	TRBJ2-7	TRBD1	TRBV6-2/TRBV6-3	ASRRTGRSYEQY